This entry features one T cell receptor (beta chain) sequence. The antigen is unknown. MiXCR was run by TCRdb on the RACE reads, yielding one entry per CDR3 protein. The sample lists 150,000 to 200,000 distinct CDR3 sequences; approximately 15% were seen once. Time point in this sample: patch test 1, 2 weeks after DPC sensitization. The treatment here: therapeutic diphenylcyclopropenone sensitization with weekly scalp DPC. CDR1 is MDHEN and CDR2 is SYDVKM in the germline V gene. The length of the CDR3 is 14 residues. V was trimmed by 8 bases and J by 4 bases, leaving 14 bases between them. The sample originates from a study of human T cells and chemical hapten exposure. Overall study context: Predominantly women, the patients had alopecia areata, totalis or universalis. Minor volume differences among pooled libraries chiefly drove per-sample TCR yield variation.

General study points: The study found that DPC sensitization did not change TCRs above 1 in 1000 frequency.

V usage is TRBV28 and J usage is TRBJ2-2; D gene unclear. The receptor was isolated from a woman younger than 45 with alopecia areata. Some clones in this sample may be carry-over from other donors' samples. The sample was whole blood, taken in connection with sensitization to the hapten diphenylcyclopropenone (DPC). The CDR3 nucleotides read TGTGCCAGCCTCGGGTGGGCTGGCACCGGGGAGCTGTTTTTT. Protein product: CASLGWAGTGELFF. Full variable domain (missing parts from reference TRBV28 and TRBJ2-2): DVKVTQSSRYLVKRTGEKVFLECVQDMDHENMFWYRQDPGLGLRLIYFSYDVKMKEKGDIPEGYSVSREKKERFSLILESASTNQTSMYLCASLGWAGTGELFFGEGSRLTVL.